This T cell receptor beta chain was captured in a study of memory CD8 T cells in hepatitis C reinfection (dated by TCRdb to about 2017). About the full investigation: Among the donors, a few cleared two back-to-back HCV infections on their own, whereas two got rid of a primary infection but ended up chronically infected after reinfection. HCV reinfection was defined by a positive HCV RNA test following two negative tests taken at least 60 days apart. Samples for the late or post reinfection time point were taken from 12 to 24 weeks after reinfection was detected. The study tracked the TCR beta repertoire of virus-specific CD8 T cells longitudinally across an HCV reinfection episode in 5 or 6 donors. Between the late 2000s and the early 2010s, about 5 reinfection cases that had stored pre-reinfection samples were identified. In the reinfection study, participants with a resolved prior HCV infection were followed up every 3 months. Overall study results and their limits: With only five donors, the study could not reach definitive conclusions about public clonotypes linked to secondary clearance.

Receptors were amplified or captured by the immunoSEQ multiplex PCR assay. Genomic DNA was extracted from the sorted cells, and Adaptive Biotechnologies' automated high-throughput method was used to sequence the TCR beta V, D and J regions. A two-step, bias-controlled multiplex PCR was used to amplify CDR3 regions. Amplified TCR beta libraries were sequenced on an Illumina instrument. On the authors' methods: Demultiplexed reads were processed to reduce amplification and sequencing bias, and the IMGT database was used to assign CDR3 sequences to gene families. Repertoire data were analyzed with ImmunoSEQ software version 2.0. Clonotype lists were filtered to remove out-of-frame sequences as well as sequences containing stop codons in the CDR3. Clonotypes below 0.01% frequency were excluded because they corresponded to less than one cell. Richness was computed as observed richness divided by input cell number, and evenness as Shannon entropy divided by log observed richness. To measure repertoire diversity and how similar the repertoire was between time points, Simpson diversity and Morisita-Horn overlap indices were applied. Clonotypes were categorized as dominant (>1%), sub-dominant (0.5-0.99%), low abundance (0.1-0.49%) or lowest abundance (<0.1%). A germline index was derived by subtracting total nucleotide additions from total CDR3 length and dividing the result by total CDR3 length. This immuneACCESS table, as held by TCRdb, lists in-frame sequences with V and J called but not all clones. Of the missing ones, under half trace to an unresolved V gene in checked studies; the others have no known cause. V and J calls and clone size come straight from that table; D and trimming were deduced from the DNA. Within this sample are about 43,000 clones, with 89% of them counted one time only. Clones ranked in the top ten supply 0.6% to 0.85% of the sample.

The time point label, read with the paper, signifies: late/post reinfection, 12 to 24 weeks after detection. TCR sequencing was performed on the sorted cells directly ex vivo, without any in vitro expansion beforehand. The donors were people who inject drugs and were enrolled in Canada's Montreal Acute Hepatitis C Cohort Study (HEPCO). As controls, total naive CD8 T cells, sorted as viable CD3+ CD8+ CD45RO-, were obtained from a couple of donors at each of the three reinfection time points. Before sorting, cryopreserved peripheral blood mononuclear cells were thawed and CD8 T cells were purified from those thawed cells. The MACS CD8+ T cell Isolation Kit was used to enrich CD8 T cells by negative selection. Cells were sorted on a BD FACSAria II sorter using FACSDiva software, and FlowJo was used for data analysis. In the case of this clone: Its antigen has not been determined. No much larger clonotype is one base removed from it; base qualities were not supplied.

The CDR3 holds 15 amino acids from the cysteine to the phenylalanine. Only CDR3 DNA remains: 45 bases, in frame from the first base. Reading the germline V gene gives CDR1 MGHRA and CDR2 YSYEKL. Unmatched junction bases come to 4, with V trimmed by 4 bases and J by 2 bases. Sequencing was carried out using naive CD8+ T cells sorted from blood. The intended sense of this specimen's cell subset or site label: total naive CD8+CD45RO- T cells. The rearrangement joined TRBV4-1 to TRBJ2-2; 7 central bases correspond to TRBD1. This TCR was recovered from a man younger than 35 with hepatitis C virus infection. The CDR3 has the sequence CASSRDSFNTGELFF. The nucleotide sequence is given as TGCGCCAGCAGCCGGGACAGTTTTAACACCGGGGAGCTGTTTTTT.